Listed here are 13 T cell receptor beta chains from one sample, sequenced in a study of blood T cell repertoires in COVID-19. The assay was immunoSEQ multiplex PCR, and TCRdb's table has in-frame clones only and misses some. The sample holds some 200,000 clones, 70% to 90% seen once. The sequencing sample was made of peripheral blood. The receptors come from a woman younger than 30 who had recovered from COVID-19.

This chain uses TRBV29-1 with TRBJ2-7; 7 bases match TRBD1. From germline, CDR1 is SQVTM and CDR2 ANQGSEA. Trimming cost V 7 bases and J 4 bases; bases outside gene matches: 10. The CDR3 sequence is 13 residues long. CDR3 sequence: CSARGTEMYEQYF. CDR3 bases: TGCAGCGCCCGAGGGACAGAGATGTACGAGCAGTACTTC.

This chain links TRBV6-5 with TRBJ2-7; TRBD1 matches at 8 bases. The CDR3 length is 14 residues. Per the germline V gene, CDR1 is MNHEY and CDR2 is SVGAGI. V dropped 2 bases and J dropped 6; count of bases not matched to a gene: 6. The CDR3 nucleotides read TGTGCCAGCAGTTACAACAGGGGGAGAGGCGAGCAGTACTTC. This encodes CASSYNRGRGEQYF.

The V and J genes are TRBV7-9 and TRBJ1-1; possibly TRBD1 for D (6 bases). Trimming removed 4 bases from V and 6 bases from J, with 18 bases in between. Germline CDR1 reads SEHNR; CDR2 reads FQNEAQ (reference sequence). The CDR3 is 15 residues long. The CDR3 DNA reads TGTGCCAGCAGCTGGCAACAGGGAAGGGGACCTGAAGCTTTCTTT. It specifies CASSWQQGRGPEAFF.

This chain joins TRBV13 and TRBJ2-7, with 7 positions matching TRBD2. Germline CDR1 is PRHDT and CDR2 is FYEKMQ (reference sequence). The junction had 7 bases not matched to a gene; V was cut back by 2 bases and J by 0 bases. The CDR3 extends over 16 amino acids. CDR3 nucleotide sequence: TGTGCCAGCAGCTTACTGAGCGGGAAGAGCTCCTACGAGCAGTACTTC. This codes for CASSLLSGKSSYEQYF.

This clone showed up just a few times. The chain joins TRBV5-6 to TRBJ2-7; tentative D call: TRBD1 (5 bases). This CDR3 is built from 15 residues. V lost 4 bases and J 3 bases, leaving 17 bases between the germline ends. Germline CDR1 reads SGHDT; CDR2 reads YYEEEE. Written as DNA, the CDR3 is TGTGCCAGCAGCCTAGGGGATGGGCCGATCTACGAGCAGTACTTC. It codes for CASSLGDGPIYEQYF.

The rearrangement uses TRBV11-3 and TRBJ2-5, with D perhaps TRBD2 (5 bases). Trimming cost V 5 bases and J 5 bases, with 15 bases left between them. Per germline, CDR1 SGHNT and CDR2 YENEEA. There are 14 residues in the CDR3. Here the CDR3 DNA reads TGTGCCAGCAGCGACGGAGCAACTAGGGAGACCCAGTACTTC. As protein: CASSDGATRETQYF.

V gene TRBV2 combines with J gene TRBJ2-1, with 8 bases identical to TRBD2. The junction had 6 bases not matched to a gene; V was cut back by 7 bases and J by 7 bases. This CDR3 is 13 amino acids long. Germline V lookup: CDR1 SNHLY, CDR2 FYNNEI. CDR3 sequence reads: CASTSGRSNEQFF. The DNA of the CDR3 is TGTGCCAGCACGAGCGGGAGATCAAATGAGCAGTTCTTC.

V usage is TRBV6-5 and J usage is TRBJ2-7, with 7 bases lining up with TRBD1. The V gene end was trimmed by 6 bases and the J gene end by 3 bases; junction bases not matched to a gene: 8. Germline lookup yields CDR1 MNHEY and CDR2 SVGAGI. The CDR3 length is 14 residues. As DNA, the CDR3 is TGTGCCAGCAGAGGGACAGTGGGGGACTACGAGCAGTACTTC. Its protein product is CASRGTVGDYEQYF.

This clone came up once. The chain joins TRBV15 to TRBJ2-4, with D unclear. Germline V gives CDR1 LNHNV, CDR2 YYDKDF (reference sequence). This CDR3 has 15 residues. The germline V and J ends were trimmed by 1 base and 0 bases, with 7 bases remaining between them. Here the CDR3 reads CATSRGTVAKNIQYF. The CDR3, as DNA: TGTGCCACCAGCAGAGGTACAGTAGCCAAAAACATTCAGTACTTC.

The V call is TRBV2, the J call TRBJ2-7; D possibly corresponds to TRBD2 (6 bases). Trimming left V 8 bases short and J 0 bases short, with 8 bases between. The CDR3 runs to 12 residues. Germline lookup yields CDR1 SNHLY and CDR2 FYNNEI. The CDR3 DNA reads as TGTGCCAGCGGAGGGGACTCCTACGAGCAGTACTTC. Its translation is CASGGDSYEQYF.

This clone was recorded once. The chain carries TRBV13 and TRBJ1-1; TRBD1 might be the D (6 bases). This CDR3 comprises 14 residues. The V gene's germline CDR1 is PRHDT and CDR2 FYEKMQ (reference sequence). Trimming removed 3 bases at V and 3 bases at J, with 11 bases between. The CDR3 coding sequence is TGTGCCAGCAGCTTTACACAGGGAGACACTGAAGCTTTCTTT. Encoded protein: CASSFTQGDTEAFF.

The sample holds one count of this clone. The V call is TRBV29-1, the J call TRBJ1-1; possible D gene TRBD1, 6 bases. Trimming left V 4 bases short and J 1 base short, with 19 bases between. Germline V gene lookup returns CDR1 SQVTM and CDR2 ANQGSEA. The CDR3 is 16 amino acids. CDR3 sequence: CSVGRAWGGGNTEAFF. The CDR3 nucleotides read TGCAGCGTTGGCCGGGCTTGGGGAGGGGGGAACACTGAAGCTTTCTTT.

The chain links TRBV11-3 to TRBJ2-1; 9 bases are a match to TRBD2. The CDR3 contains 15 residues. V was pared by 5 bases and J by 3 bases, with 5 bases of the junction left unmatched. From germline, CDR1 is SGHNT and CDR2 YENEEA. The CDR3: CASSPPTSGYNEQFF. Here the CDR3 DNA reads TGTGCCAGCAGCCCGCCGACTAGCGGCTACAATGAGCAGTTCTTC.